This TCR beta chain was sequenced during a study of cytomegalovirus exposure and HLA in healthy donors. Trimming cost V 5 bases and J 5 bases; bases outside gene matches: 5. CDR3 length equals 14 residues. Germline CDR1 and CDR2: SEHNR and FQNEAQ (reference sequence). A multiplex PCR was run with 60 Vbeta primers and 13 Jbeta primers. Clones were sequenced by immunoSEQ multiplex PCR, and TCRdb holds only the in-frame ones, with some missing. The sample consists of approximately 180,000 clones, roughly 76% of them appearing once. The origin of this receptor is a woman aged 18 to 35 in good health and CMV-seropositive. The chain couples TRBV7-9 to TRBJ2-7, with 11 nucleotides matching TRBD1. The sequenced material came from PBMCs. CDR3 protein: CASSRRTGGDEQYF. The CDR3 DNA reads as TGTGCCAGCAGCCGCAGGACAGGGGGCGACGAGCAGTACTTC.